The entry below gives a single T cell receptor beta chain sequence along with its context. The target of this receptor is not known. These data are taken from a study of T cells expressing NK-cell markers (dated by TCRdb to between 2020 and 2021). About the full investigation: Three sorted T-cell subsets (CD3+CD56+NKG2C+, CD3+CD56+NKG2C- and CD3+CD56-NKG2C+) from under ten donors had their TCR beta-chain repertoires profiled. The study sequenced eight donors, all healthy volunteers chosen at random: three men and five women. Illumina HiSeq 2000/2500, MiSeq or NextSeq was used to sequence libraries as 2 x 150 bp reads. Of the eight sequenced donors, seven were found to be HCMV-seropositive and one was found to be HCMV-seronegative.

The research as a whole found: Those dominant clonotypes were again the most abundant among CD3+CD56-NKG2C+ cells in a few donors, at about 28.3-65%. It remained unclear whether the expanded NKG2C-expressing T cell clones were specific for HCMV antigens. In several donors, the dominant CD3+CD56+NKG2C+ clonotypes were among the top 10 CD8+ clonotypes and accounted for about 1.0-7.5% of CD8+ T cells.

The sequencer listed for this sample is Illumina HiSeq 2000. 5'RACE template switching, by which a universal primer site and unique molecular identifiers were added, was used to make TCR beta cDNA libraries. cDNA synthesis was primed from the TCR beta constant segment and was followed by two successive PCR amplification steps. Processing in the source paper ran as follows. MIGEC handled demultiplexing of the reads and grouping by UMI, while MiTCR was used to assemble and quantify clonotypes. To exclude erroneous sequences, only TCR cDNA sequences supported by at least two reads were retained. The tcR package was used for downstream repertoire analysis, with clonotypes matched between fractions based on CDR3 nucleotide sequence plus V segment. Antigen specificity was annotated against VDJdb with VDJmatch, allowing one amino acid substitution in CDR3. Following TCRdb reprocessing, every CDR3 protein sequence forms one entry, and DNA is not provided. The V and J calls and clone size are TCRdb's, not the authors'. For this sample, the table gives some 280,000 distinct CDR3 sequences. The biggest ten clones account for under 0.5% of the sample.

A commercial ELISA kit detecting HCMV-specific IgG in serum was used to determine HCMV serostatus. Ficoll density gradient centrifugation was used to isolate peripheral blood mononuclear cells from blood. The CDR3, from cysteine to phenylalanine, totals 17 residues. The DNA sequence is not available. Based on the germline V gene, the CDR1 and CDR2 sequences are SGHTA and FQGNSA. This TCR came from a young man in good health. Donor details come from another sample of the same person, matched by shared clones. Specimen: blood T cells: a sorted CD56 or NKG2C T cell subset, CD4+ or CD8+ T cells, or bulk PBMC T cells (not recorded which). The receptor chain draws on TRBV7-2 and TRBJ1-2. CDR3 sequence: CASSLGNPHLANYGYTF.